One and the same sample provided the 17 T cell receptor beta chains below, sequenced in a study of human T cells and chemical hapten exposure. TCRdb reprocessed the RACE reads via MiXCR and lists one record per CDR3 protein. The sample holds under 90,000 distinct CDR3 sequences, roughly 8.7% seen once. Time point defined: healthy volunteer bleed at 6 weeks. Total RNA was isolated from whole blood that had not been fractionated. Specimen: whole blood. The receptors come from a male donor in good health. Some clones in this sample may be carry-over from other donors' samples.

The chain couples TRBV10-3 to TRBJ2-4; the match to TRBD1 covers 7 bases. The CDR3 is 14 residues long. CDR1 is ENHRY and CDR2 is SYGVKD in the germline V gene. Losses at the gene ends were 6 bases for V and 3 bases for J; bases not matched to a gene: 5. The CDR3 region is CAISPGTDKNIQYF. The CDR3 DNA follows: TGTGCCATCAGCCCCGGGACAGACAAAAACATTCAGTACTTC.

In its sample, this clonotype was seen a few times. The chain combines TRBV24-1 with TRBJ2-1, with unresolved D. The CDR3 is 11 amino acids. The germline V gene has CDR1 KGHDR and CDR2 SFDVKD. Trimming left V 8 bases short and J 8 bases short, with 9 bases between. In DNA form, the CDR3 reads TGTGCCACCACGGTATCGGATGAGCAGTTCTTC. Amino acids: CATTVSDEQFF.

This clonotype was seen more than once but under ten times. The V gene is TRBV7-8, the J gene TRBJ1-1; TRBD1 aligns across 7 bases. Germline assignment: CDR1 SGHVS and CDR2 FQNEAQ. Unmatched junction bases numbered 11, after V lost 1 base and J lost 6 bases. The CDR3 runs 16 residues. As DNA, the CDR3 is TGTGCCAGCAGCTTAGATTGGCAGGGGGTTCATTCTGAAGCTTTCTTT. Protein sequence: CASSLDWQGVHSEAFF.

The chain employs TRBV6-6 and TRBJ2-5; no definite D call. Germline CDR1 reads MNHNY; CDR2 reads SVGAGI (reference sequence). The CDR3 is 15 amino acids. The V and J ends lost 0 bases and 1 base respectively, with 9 bases between them. CDR3 DNA: TGTGCCAGCAGTTACTCGAAGCAGGTCCAAGAGACCCAGTACTTC. Amino acid sequence: CASSYSKQVQETQYF.

The CDR3 DNA reads as TGTGCCAGCAGGGGACTAGCGGAGGTTGGTACAGATACGCAGTATTTT. Amino acids: CASRGLAEVGTDTQYF. The J gene is TRBJ2-3, the V gene TRBV2, with 11 positions matching TRBD2. CDR1 and CDR2 from the germline V gene are SNHLY and FYNNEI. CDR3 length equals 16 residues. After removal of 6 bases from V and 3 bases from J, the junction contained 8 bases not matched to a gene. The full variable domain, its missing parts supplied by reference TRBV2 and TRBJ2-3, is EPEVTQTPSHQVTQMGQEVILRCVPISNHLYFYWYRQILGQKVEFLVSFYNNEISEKSEIFDDQFSVERPDGSNFTLKIRSTKLEDSAMYFCASRGLAEVGTDTQYFGPGTRLTVL.

This chain joins TRBV7-2 and TRBJ1-1; D unclear. Between the trimmed V and J ends, which lost 7 bases and 1 base, there was a span of 10 bases. This CDR3 spans 13 amino acids. Germline CDR1 SGHTA, CDR2 FQGNSA. The CDR3 loop is CASIRKENTEAFF. As DNA, the CDR3 is TGTGCCAGCATAAGGAAGGAGAACACTGAAGCTTTCTTT.

This clonotype was detected many times. V gene TRBV12-3 or TRBV12-4 combines with J gene TRBJ2-2; TRBD1 aligns across 10 bases. After removal of 5 bases from V and 7 bases from J, the junction contained 16 bases not matched to a gene. There are 18 residues in the CDR3. CDR3: CASSGRQGAGGYDGELFF. The CDR3 nucleotides are TGTGCCAGCAGTGGAAGACAGGGGGCGGGAGGTTACGACGGGGAGCTGTTTTTT.

The J gene is TRBJ1-1, the V gene TRBV5-1; D uncertain. Per the germline V gene, CDR1 is SGHRS and CDR2 is YFSETQ. CDR3 size: 13 residues. Trimming removed 1 base at V and 4 bases at J, with 8 bases between. The CDR3 spells CASSLLVSTEAFF. The CDR3 nucleotides are TGCGCCAGCAGCTTGTTGGTGAGCACTGAAGCTTTCTTT.

The J gene is TRBJ1-2, the V gene TRBV20-1, with 7 positions matching TRBD1. V lost 3 bases and J lost 2; bases outside the gene matches: 6. CDR3 length: 14 residues. CDR1 and CDR2 from the germline V gene are DFQATT and SNEGSKA (reference sequence). The CDR3 protein is CSASPLTGNYGYTF. CDR3 in DNA: TGCAGTGCTAGCCCCCTGACAGGGAACTATGGCTACACCTTC.

This chain links TRBV4-1 with TRBJ1-6; TRBD1 matches at 7 bases. The CDR3 sequence is 17 residues long. In germline, CDR1 is MGHRA, CDR2 YSYEKL. V shed 5 bases, J shed 0 bases, and the junction held 7 bases outside the gene matches. The CDR3 sequence: CASSEGQASSYNSPLHF. Here the CDR3 DNA reads TGCGCCAGCAGCGAAGGACAGGCGAGCTCCTATAATTCACCCCTCCACTTT.

This sequence joins TRBV12-5 and TRBJ2-7; TRBD1 is a possible D gene (6 bases). Germline-derived CDR1 and CDR2 are LGHNT and FRNRAP. The CDR3 loop spans 17 amino acids. Trimming took off 1 base at V and 2 bases at J, with 18 bases between the two ends. The CDR3: CASGLDRDTRRPYEQYF. CDR3 coding DNA: TGTGCTAGTGGTTTGGATAGGGACACACGCAGACCCTACGAGCAGTACTTC.

The gene calls are TRBV9 and TRBJ1-2, with D perhaps matching TRBD1 (5 bases). The CDR3 has 14 residues. Germline CDR1 reads SGDLS; CDR2 reads YYNGEE. The V end was cut by 0 bases, the J end by 6 bases, with 12 bases between. CDR3 bases: TGTGCCAGCAGCGTAGCTACGACAGACCATGGCTACACCTTC. It encodes CASSVATTDHGYTF.

This clonotype was observed many times. V usage is TRBV5-6 and J usage is TRBJ1-1; a possible D gene is TRBD1 (5 bases). Germline-derived CDR1 and CDR2 are SGHDT and YYEEEE. V lost 1 base and J lost 4, with 17 bases in between. The CDR3 is 16 amino acids. DNA for the CDR3: TGTGCCAGCAGCTTGAGGTCAGCCCATGGGGGCACTGAAGCTTTCTTT. Translation: CASSLRSAHGGTEAFF.

This clonotype was counted between two and nine times. The genes are TRBV27 and TRBJ2-7; TRBD1 aligns across 8 bases. Germline CDR1 and CDR2: MNHEY and SMNVEV (reference sequence). The CDR3 sequence is 14 residues long. After removal of 2 bases from V and 2 bases from J, the junction contained 2 bases not matched to a gene. The DNA of the CDR3 is TGTGCCAGCAGTTTAACAGGGGGGACCTACGAGCAGTACTTC. Translating gives CASSLTGGTYEQYF.

This clonotype was observed a handful of times. The chain couples TRBV15 to TRBJ2-7; D might be TRBD2 (6 bases). Germline CDR1 is LNHNV and CDR2 is YYDKDF (reference sequence). The V end was cut by 0 bases, the J end by 6 bases, with 18 bases between. This CDR3 has 16 residues. The CDR3 DNA is TGTGCCACCAGCAGAGATCGGGGGTCCCTGGGGGTCGAGCAGTACTTC. This sequence encodes CATSRDRGSLGVEQYF.

The rearrangement uses TRBV7-8 and TRBJ1-5; D unclear. V lost 3 bases, J lost 6 bases, and 12 bases lay in between. Germline V CDR1 and CDR2: SGHVS, FQNEAQ. The CDR3 extends over 14 amino acids. Here the CDR3 reads CASSFKGVGQPQHF. In nucleotides, the CDR3 is TGTGCCAGCAGCTTCAAGGGCGTTGGTCAGCCCCAGCATTTT.

This clonotype was seen many times. This sequence joins TRBV6-5 and TRBJ1-1; D is ambiguous. V shed 2 bases and J shed 5 bases, with 6 bases lying between them. Germline V gives CDR1 MNHEY, CDR2 SVGAGI. The CDR3 totals 12 residues. The DNA for the CDR3 is TGTGCCAGCAGTTACGGCGGTACTGAAGCTTTCTTT. Amino acids: CASSYGGTEAFF.